The clone carrying this T cell receptor (beta chain) appeared many times. These data come from a study of T-cell reconstitution after alpha-beta-depleted transplantation in children. The TCRbeta library was prepared with unique molecular identifiers. MiXCR was run by TCRdb on the PCR reads, yielding one entry per CDR3 protein. The data show hundreds of thousands of distinct CDR3 sequences, roughly an eighth seen once. The sequencing used PBMCs from the stem cell graft donor, collected from the stem cell graft. This clonotype was sampled from a human donor who donated a stem cell graft to a child with combined immunodeficiency.

CDR3 nucleotides: TGTGCCAGCAGTGAGTGGCTAGCGGAGGGCGGTGAGCAGTTCTTC. It yields the protein CASSEWLAEGGEQFF. The chain joins TRBV25-1 to TRBJ2-1; 7 bases match TRBD2. V shed 3 bases and J 9 bases; nucleotides not matched to a gene: 11. The CDR3 spans 15 residues. Germline V gene data show CDR1 as MGHDK and CDR2 as SYGVNS.